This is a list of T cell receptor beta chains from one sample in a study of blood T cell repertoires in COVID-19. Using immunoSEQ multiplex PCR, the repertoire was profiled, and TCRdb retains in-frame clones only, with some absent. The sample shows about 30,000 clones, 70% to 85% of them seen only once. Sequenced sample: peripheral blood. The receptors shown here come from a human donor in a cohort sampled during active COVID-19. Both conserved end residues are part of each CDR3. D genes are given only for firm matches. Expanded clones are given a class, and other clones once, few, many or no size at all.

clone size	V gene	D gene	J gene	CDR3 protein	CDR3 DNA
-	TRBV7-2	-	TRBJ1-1	CASSLTQTNTEAFF	TGTGCCAGCAGCTTAACACAGACGAACACTGAAGCTTTCTTT
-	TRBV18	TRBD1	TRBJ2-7	CASSTRDRTYEQYF	TGTGCCAGCTCAACCCGGGACAGGACCTACGAGCAGTACTTC
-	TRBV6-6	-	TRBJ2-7	CASNSAYEQYF	TGTGCCAGCAATTCCGCCTACGAGCAGTACTTC
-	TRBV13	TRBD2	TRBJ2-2	CASSNGGAPPGELFF	TGTGCCAGCAGCAACGGGGGGGCCCCCCCCGGGGAGCTGTTTTTT
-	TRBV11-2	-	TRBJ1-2	CASSFEQTFGYTF	TGTGCCAGCAGCTTCGAACAGACCTTTGGCTACACCTTC
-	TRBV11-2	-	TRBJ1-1	CASSSRAVSGIPEAFF	TGTGCCAGCAGCTCGAGGGCCGTCTCGGGGATTCCTGAAGCTTTCTTT
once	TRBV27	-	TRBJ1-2	CASSLSQGIYGYTF	TGTGCCAGCAGTTTATCCCAGGGGATCTATGGCTACACCTTC
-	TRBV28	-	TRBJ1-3	CASSLARILGNTIYF	TGTGCCAGCAGTTTAGCCCGAATACTAGGAAACACCATATATTTT
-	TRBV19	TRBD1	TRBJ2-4	CASSAGTGLTKNIQYF	TGTGCCAGTAGTGCCGGGACAGGGTTGACCAAAAACATTCAGTACTTC
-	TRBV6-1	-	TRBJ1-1	CASSEGTLREAFF	TGTGCCAGCAGCGAAGGGACTCTACGGGAGGCTTTCTTT
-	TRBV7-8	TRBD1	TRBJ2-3	CASSLGQGADTQYF	TGTGCCAGCAGCTTGGGACAGGGTGCAGATACGCAGTATTTT
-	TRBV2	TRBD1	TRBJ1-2	CASSESPPTGSYGYTF	TGTGCCAGCAGTGAATCACCACCGACAGGGAGCTATGGCTACACCTTC
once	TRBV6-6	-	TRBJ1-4	CASTLGGTPRLEKLFF	TGTGCCAGCACTCTCGGAGGGACGCCAAGACTAGAAAAACTGTTTTTT
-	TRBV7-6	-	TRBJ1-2	CASSPAGGGPGYTF	TGTGCCAGCAGCCCCGCCGGGGGGGGGCCCGGCTACACCTTC
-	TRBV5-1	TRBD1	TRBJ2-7	CASSQGAPYEQYF	TGCGCCAGCAGCCAGGGGGCCCCTTACGAGCAGTACTTC
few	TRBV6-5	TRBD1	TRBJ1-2	CASRQQGAGGYTF	TGTGCCAGCAGACAACAGGGGGCGGGTGGCTACACCTTC
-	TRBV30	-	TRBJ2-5	CAWSVRQGDPQKTQYF	TGTGCCTGGAGTGTACGCCAGGGCGATCCCCAGAAGACCCAGTACTTC
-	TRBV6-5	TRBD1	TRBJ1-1	CASSGRGRTEAFF	TGTGCCAGCAGCGGGAGGGGGCGCACTGAAGCTTTCTTT